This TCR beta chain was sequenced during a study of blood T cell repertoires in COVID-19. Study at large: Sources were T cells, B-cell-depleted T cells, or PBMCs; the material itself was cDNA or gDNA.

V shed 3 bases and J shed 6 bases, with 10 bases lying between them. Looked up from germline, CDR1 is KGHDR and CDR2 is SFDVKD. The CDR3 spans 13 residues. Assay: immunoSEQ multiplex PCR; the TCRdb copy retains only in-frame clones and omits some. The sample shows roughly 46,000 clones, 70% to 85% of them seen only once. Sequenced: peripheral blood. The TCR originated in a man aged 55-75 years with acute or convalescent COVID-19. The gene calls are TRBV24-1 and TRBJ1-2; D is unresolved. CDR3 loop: CATSDTAEHGYTF. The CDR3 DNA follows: TGTGCCACCAGTGATACGGCGGAGCATGGCTACACCTTC.